A selection of T cell receptor beta chains follows, all from one sample in a study of metastatic and nonmetastatic thyroid tumors. TCRdb reprocessed the PCR reads using MiXCR. The sample holds over 45,000 clones, over 20% seen once. Source material: blood. The receptor source for this set is a male donor with papillary thyroid cancer or a benign thyroid nodule (not recorded which). Some clones in this sample may be carry-over from other donors' samples. Both conserved end residues are part of each CDR3. D genes are given only for firm matches. Part of the rows lack a size; the others show once, few, many or a class for expanded clones.

j_call d_call clone_size cdr3_length v_call cdr3_nt cdr3_aa
TRBJ2-7 NA NA 13 TRBV6-2/TRBV6-3 TGTGCCAGCAGACGAACCGGGCGGCCCGAGCAGTACTTC CASRRTGRPEQYF
TRBJ2-3 TRBD1 many 14 TRBV5-8 TGTGCCAGCAGCAACTCAGGGGGATCAGATACGCAGTATTTT CASSNSGGSDTQYF
TRBJ2-1 TRBD2 many 13 TRBV5-4 TGTGCCAGCAGCTTAACTAGCGACAATGAGCAGTTCTTC CASSLTSDNEQFF
TRBJ2-5 TRBD1 NA 15 TRBV2 TGTGTCAGCAGGAGGACAGGAGGAATTGATGAGACTCAGTACTTC CVSRRTGGIDETQYF
TRBJ1-5 NA NA 16 TRBV6-1 TGTGCCAGCATGAAGACCGAGGGGGTGGGAAATCAGCCCCAGCATTTT CASMKTEGVGNQPQHF
TRBJ2-5 TRBD2 NA 16 TRBV6-1 TGTGCCAGCAGTGAAGGGGGAGGGAACGTCCAAGAGACCCAGTACTTC CASSEGGGNVQETQYF
TRBJ2-5 NA many 12 TRBV7-9 TGTGCCAGCAGCACGATCGGAGAGACCCAGTACTTC CASSTIGETQYF
TRBJ2-3 NA NA 16 TRBV11-1 TGTGCCAGCAGCTCGCCCCTTGGGGCAGGCACAGATACGCAGTATTTT CASSSPLGAGTDTQYF
TRBJ2-2 NA few 15 TRBV27 TGTGCCAGCAGTTGGACAGCACCTAACACCGGGGAGCTGTTTTTT CASSWTAPNTGELFF
TRBJ2-7 TRBD1 many 14 TRBV6-4 TGTGCCAGCAGTGCCGGGACAGGGGGCGCCGAGCAGTACTTC CASSAGTGGAEQYF
TRBJ2-7 TRBD2 many 15 TRBV4-1 TGCGCCAGCAGCCCTCTAGCGGGGGGGTGGTACGAGCAGTACTTC CASSPLAGGWYEQYF
TRBJ2-1 NA once 17 TRBV11-1 TGTGCCAGCAGCTTCACCCTTAGCGGTAGCTCCTACAATGAGCAGTTCTTC CASSFTLSGSSYNEQFF
TRBJ1-4 NA NA 13 TRBV30 TGTGCCTGGAACGGGGATGTAGGGGAAAAACTGTTTTTT CAWNGDVGEKLFF
TRBJ1-2 TRBD1 once 13 TRBV7-8 TGTGCCAGCAGCCTGGGACAGCGGGGAGGATACACCTTC CASSLGQRGGYTF
TRBJ2-6 TRBD2 many 16 TRBV19 TGTGCCAGTAGTCTAGCGGGAGGGTATGGGGCCAACGTCCTGACTTTC CASSLAGGYGANVLTF
TRBJ1-2 NA few 15 TRBV10-3 TGTGCCATCAGTGAGTCTATAGGTGCCCACTATGGCTACACCTTC CAISESIGAHYGYTF
TRBJ2-2 TRBD2 NA 14 TRBV20-1 TGCAGTGCTAGCGCTAGCGGGGAAACCGGGGAGCTGTTTTTT CSASASGETGELFF
TRBJ2-7 NA NA 18 TRBV4-1 TGCGCCAGCAGCCTAGGCCCCCTCAGCCAGGACCTCTCCTACGAGCAGTACTTC CASSLGPLSQDLSYEQYF
TRBJ1-5 NA many 15 TRBV12-3/TRBV12-4 TGTGCCAGCAGTTTAGCGCAGGGATGGGAACAGCCCCAGCATTTT CASSLAQGWEQPQHF
TRBJ2-7 TRBD1 many 16 TRBV27 TGTGCCAGCAGTATGTTATTAGGGACAGCGCCACACGAGCAGTACTTC CASSMLLGTAPHEQYF
TRBJ1-2 NA many 14 TRBV28 TGTGCCAGCAGTCTCCCGGGGGGGCTGGTTGGCTACACCTTC CASSLPGGLVGYTF
TRBJ2-2 TRBD1 many 15 TRBV7-9 TGTGCCAGCAGCCGGACAGGGACGAACACCGGGGAGCTGTTTTTT CASSRTGTNTGELFF